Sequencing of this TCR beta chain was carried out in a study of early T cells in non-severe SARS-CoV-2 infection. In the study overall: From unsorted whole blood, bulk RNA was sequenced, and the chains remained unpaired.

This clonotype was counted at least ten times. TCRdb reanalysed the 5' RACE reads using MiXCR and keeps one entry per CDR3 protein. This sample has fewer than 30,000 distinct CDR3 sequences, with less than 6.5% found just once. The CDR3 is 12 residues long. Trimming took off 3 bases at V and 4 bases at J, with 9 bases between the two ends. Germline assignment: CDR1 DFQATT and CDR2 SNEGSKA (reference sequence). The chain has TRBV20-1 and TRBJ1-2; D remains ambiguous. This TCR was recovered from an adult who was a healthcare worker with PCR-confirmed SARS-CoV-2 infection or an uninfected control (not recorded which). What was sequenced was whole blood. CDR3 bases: TGCAGTGCTAGTAGGGTTCCCTATGGCTACACCTTC. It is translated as CSASRVPYGYTF.